Here is one TCR beta chain with its context. The entry originates in a study of blood T cell repertoires in COVID-19. Across the study: In each case, the material was cDNA or gDNA derived from T cells, B-cell-depleted T cells, or PBMCs.

The CDR3 has 13 residues. V was clipped by 6 bases and J by 6 bases; unmatched bases: 2. Germline CDR1 and CDR2: MDHEN and SYDVKM. Per the study methods: Scientists estimated how many nucleated cells there were by amplifying reference gene primers. Only in-frame clones appear in the TCRdb table, and some are missing; sequencing was by immunoSEQ multiplex PCR. For V, J and clone size, that table is used; D and trimming come from the DNA. The sample contains 150,000 to 200,000 clones, about four fifths of which appear only once. This TCR came from a woman older than 75 with acute or convalescent COVID-19. What was sequenced was peripheral blood. V gene TRBV28 combines with J gene TRBJ1-6, with 7 nucleotides matching TRBD1. CDR3: CASRTGSNSPLHF. The CDR3 bases are TGTGCCAGCAGGACAGGGAGTAATTCACCCCTCCACTTT.